This is a list of T cell receptor beta chains from one sample in a study of T cell repertoires in cytomegalovirus infection. TCRdb reprocessed the reads via MiXCR and lists one record per CDR3 protein. The repertoire holds hundreds of thousands of distinct CDR3 sequences, with roughly 31% as singletons. These receptors have no identified antigens. Sequences were derived from cultured CD8+ T cells from PBMCs, sampled from culture after CMV antigen stimulation. These receptor sequences come from a human donor in good health (CMV status not recorded). Some clones in this sample may be carry-over from other donors' samples. CDR3s include the opening cysteine and the closing phenylalanine or tryptophan. D genes are given only for firm matches. Rows give clone size only sometimes, using once, few, many, or a class for an expanded clone.

D gene,J gene,V gene,clone size,CDR3 protein,CDR3 DNA
-,TRBJ2-3,TRBV10-3,few,CAISESGRVADTQYF,TGTGCCATCAGTGAGTCTGGGCGGGTGGCAGATACGCAGTATTTT
-,TRBJ1-1,TRBV12-5,-,CASGFRGIDTEAFF,TGTGCTAGTGGTTTTCGAGGGATCGACACTGAAGCTTTCTTT
TRBD2,TRBJ2-5,TRBV6-8,-,CASSYVGMWRGQETQYF,TGTGCCAGCAGTTACGTTGGGATGTGGCGGGGGCAAGAGACCCAGTACTTC
-,TRBJ2-1,TRBV7-6,many,CASSLISPHGEQFF,TGTGCCAGCAGCCTAATCTCGCCCCACGGTGAGCAGTTCTTC
-,TRBJ1-1,TRBV12-3/TRBV12-4,many,CASSLGPATEAFF,TGTGCCAGCAGTTTAGGACCTGCCACTGAAGCTTTCTTT
TRBD2,TRBJ2-1,TRBV7-6,many,CASSVPTSGGDSSYNEQFF,TGTGCCAGCAGCGTACCAACTAGCGGGGGGGACAGCTCCTACAATGAGCAGTTCTTC
TRBD1,TRBJ1-2,TRBV7-9,-,CASRLDVPYRGPF,TGTGCCAGCAGATTAGATGTACCTTACAGGGGGCCCTTC
-,TRBJ2-1,TRBV27,-,CASSFPGAGNEQFF,TGTGCCAGCAGTTTCCCGGGTGCGGGCAATGAGCAGTTCTTC
TRBD1,TRBJ1-4,TRBV2,-,CASTFKPGDSREDELRATNEKLFF,TGTGCCAGCACCTTCAAACCTGGGGACAGCCGCGAGGATGAATTAAGAGCAACTAATGAAAAACTGTTTTTT
TRBD2,TRBJ2-3,TRBV12-3/TRBV12-4,many,CASSFRLAGGTDTQYF,TGTGCCAGCAGTTTCCGACTAGCGGGGGGTACAGATACGCAGTATTTT
TRBD1,TRBJ2-3,TRBV7-9,-,CASSQDTGGAVDTQYF,TGTGCCAGCAGCCAAGATACAGGGGGCGCGGTAGATACGCAGTATTTT
TRBD1,TRBJ2-1,TRBV6-1,-,CASRTGTGGNEQFF,TGTGCCAGCAGGACGGGAACAGGGGGCAATGAGCAGTTCTTC
-,TRBJ2-6,TRBV27,-,CASSSRNAGANVLTF,TGTGCCAGCAGTTCCAGGAATGCTGGGGCCAACGTCCTGACTTTC
TRBD1,TRBJ2-7,TRBV7-1,-,CASSSSGTVDEQYF,TGTGCCAGCAGCTCTTCCGGGACAGTAGACGAGCAGTACTTC
TRBD1,TRBJ1-1,TRBV7-3,-,CASSVSGTGGTEAFF,TGTGCCAGCAGCGTCTCCGGGACAGGGGGCACTGAAGCTTTCTTT
-,TRBJ1-1,TRBV5-6,few,CASSFNVLSGEAFF,TGTGCCAGCAGCTTCAACGTTCTCTCAGGTGAAGCTTTCTTT
-,TRBJ2-1,TRBV11-2,-,CASSLGRLVGGQSSYNEQFF,TGTGCCAGCAGCTTAGGTAGGCTAGTGGGGGGGCAAAGCTCCTACAATGAGCAGTTCTTC
TRBD2,TRBJ2-1,TRBV6-4,few,CASSYESGGDYNEQFF,TGTGCCAGCAGTTATGAAAGCGGGGGGGACTACAATGAGCAGTTCTTC
-,TRBJ1-5,TRBV10-3,-,CAISGDPWGQPQHF,TGTGCCATCAGTGGGGACCCGTGGGGTCAGCCCCAGCATTTT
-,TRBJ1-2,TRBV9,-,CASSLRTDRYGYTF,TGTGCCAGCAGCCTACGGACGGACCGGTATGGCTACACCTTC
-,TRBJ2-2,TRBV28,-,CASIGSGITGELFF,TGTGCCAGCATAGGGTCAGGGATCACCGGGGAGCTGTTTTTT
TRBD1,TRBJ1-1,TRBV28,few,CASSLRGTGAMNTEAFF,TGTGCCAGCAGTTTACGGGGGACAGGGGCAATGAACACTGAAGCTTTCTTT
TRBD2,TRBJ2-5,TRBV7-8,many,CASSLAGGGLETQYF,TGTGCCAGCAGCTTAGCGGGGGGGGGTTTGGAGACCCAGTACTTC
-,TRBJ2-7,TRBV27,few,CASSSRSLYEQYF,TGTGCCAGCAGTTCTCGGTCACTCTACGAGCAGTACTTC
TRBD1,TRBJ2-2,TRBV4-3,-,CASSQAPGQGAYTGELFF,TGCGCCAGCAGCCAAGCCCCGGGACAGGGGGCTTACACCGGGGAGCTGTTTTTT
-,TRBJ1-1,TRBV7-2,-,CASSWAKMNTEAFF,TGTGCCAGCAGCTGGGCGAAAATGAACACTGAAGCTTTCTTT
TRBD2,TRBJ2-2,TRBV28,-,CASSLASGGLRDGELFF,TGTGCCAGCAGTTTGGCTAGCGGGGGACTTCGGGACGGGGAGCTGTTTTTT
-,TRBJ2-3,TRBV10-3,-,CAISESQDTQYF,TGTGCCATCAGTGAGTCGCAAGATACGCAGTATTTT
-,TRBJ2-6,TRBV19,-,CASKVAGANVLTF,TGTGCCAGTAAAGTGGCCGGGGCCAACGTCCTGACTTTC
TRBD1,TRBJ1-1,TRBV4-1,once,CASSQEPGQGFMNTEAFF,TGCGCCAGCAGCCAAGAACCGGGACAGGGATTCATGAACACTGAAGCTTTCTTT
-,TRBJ1-5,TRBV7-6,-,CASSHPGLNQPQHF,TGTGCCAGCAGCCACCCGGGCCTTAATCAGCCCCAGCATTTT
TRBD2,TRBJ2-1,TRBV12-3/TRBV12-4,-,CASTRGGVEQFF,TGTGCCAGCACCCGGGGGGGAGTTGAGCAGTTCTTC
-,TRBJ2-7,TRBV7-2,many,CASSRNIPYEQYF,TGTGCCAGCAGTCGGAATATCCCATACGAGCAGTACTTC
-,TRBJ1-3,TRBV19,few,CASSPWDTGNTIYF,TGTGCCAGTAGTCCCTGGGACACCGGAAACACCATATATTTT
-,TRBJ2-5,TRBV6-1,few,CASSEADSLQETQYF,TGTGCCAGCAGTGAAGCCGACTCTCTGCAAGAGACCCAGTACTTC
-,TRBJ2-1,TRBV4-1,few,CASSQDQINNEQFF,TGCGCCAGCAGCCAAGATCAAATAAACAATGAGCAGTTCTTC
-,TRBJ2-3,TRBV29-1,-,CSVDAGGRGLVTDTQYF,TGCAGCGTTGACGCTGGAGGGAGGGGGCTGGTCACAGATACGCAGTATTTT
-,TRBJ1-2,TRBV7-2,-,CASNIGIAHGYTF,TGTGCCAGCAACATCGGCATTGCGCATGGCTACACCTTC
-,TRBJ2-3,TRBV6-1,many,CASSDEGGPTDTQYF,TGTGCCAGCAGTGACGAGGGGGGGCCGACAGATACGCAGTATTTT
TRBD2,TRBJ2-5,TRBV11-2,few,CASSLGGLAGSREETQYF,TGTGCCAGCAGCTTGGGCGGACTAGCGGGGTCCCGGGAAGAGACCCAGTACTTC